The next 3 T cell receptor beta chains were all read from a single sample in a study of blood T cells in healthy people across ages. Using a J-beta primer mix together with a sample-barcoded 5' primer, a second PCR was run for about 7 to 12 cycles. Each CDR3 protein gets one entry after TCRdb re-called the 5' RACE reads with MiXCR. The data hold 1.5 million to 2 million distinct CDR3 sequences, with roughly 32% observed a single time. The sample taken for sequencing was blood. The receptors stem from a woman in her 30s in good health.

This clonotype has only a few counts. The CDR3 region is CASRSTRSGELFF. CDR3 sequence (DNA): TGTGCCAGCAGATCTACTCGGTCGGGGGAGCTGTTTTTT. The chain uses TRBV11-2 and TRBJ2-2; D call uncertain. The CDR3 runs 13 residues. Germline V gene sequence: CDR1 SGHAT, CDR2 FQNNGV. V was clipped by 6 bases and J by 8 bases, with 13 bases between them.

Only a few counts were recorded for this clonotype. The V gene is TRBV7-2, the J gene TRBJ2-3; 12 bases match TRBD2. The germline V gene encodes CDR1 SGHTA and CDR2 FQGNSA. The CDR3 sequence is 18 residues long. Trimming took 4 bases from V and 5 from J; bases not matched to a gene: 13. CDR3: CASSYWVPGLAGLDTQYF. CDR3 bases: TGTGCCAGCAGCTATTGGGTACCGGGACTAGCGGGTTTAGATACGCAGTATTTT.

Only a few counts were recorded for this clonotype. The chain joins TRBV5-1 to TRBJ1-2, with unresolved D. CDR3 length: 16 amino acids. Trimming removed 1 base at V and 8 bases at J, with 21 bases between. The V gene's germline CDR1 is SGHRS and CDR2 YFSETQ. The CDR3 sequence: CASSLSPEAGIWGYTF. The CDR3, as DNA: TGCGCCAGCAGCTTGTCCCCCGAGGCCGGGATCTGGGGCTACACCTTC.